The rows below give T cell receptor beta chains drawn from one sample of a study of beta chain features in type 1 diabetes. Assay: immunoSEQ multiplex PCR; the TCRdb copy retains only in-frame clones and omits some. The sample lists fewer than 650,000 clones, roughly 16% occurring once. The sample comprised naive CD4+ T cells from blood. These TCRs come from a man younger than 35 in good health. CDR3s include the opening cysteine and the closing phenylalanine or tryptophan. Fields, in order: clone size, V gene, J gene, D gene, CDR3 protein, CDR3 DNA. D genes are given only for firm matches. Not all rows give a size; the values are once, few, many and, for expanded clones, a class.

>few|TRBV21-1|TRBJ2-7|-
CASSKVQGAYEQYF
TGTGCCAGCAGCAAAGTTCAGGGGGCCTACGAGCAGTACTTC
>-|TRBV28|TRBJ1-1|-
CASKRTAEAFF
TGTGCCAGCAAAAGGACCGCTGAAGCTTTCTTT
>-|TRBV18|TRBJ2-7|TRBD1
CASSPVDRAHEQYF
TGTGCCAGCTCACCAGTGGACAGGGCGCACGAGCAGTACTTC
>few|TRBV4-1|TRBJ2-7|-
CASSQDRGREQYF
TGCGCCAGCAGCCAAGATCGTGGCCGCGAGCAGTACTTC
>few|TRBV7-2|TRBJ2-7|TRBD2
CASSSGTRTYEQYF
TGTGCCAGCAGCTCCGGGACTAGGACCTACGAGCAGTACTTC
>-|TRBV19|TRBJ2-7|-
CASSAPGTGIHYEQYF
TGTGCCAGTAGTGCCCCCGGGACTGGGATTCACTACGAGCAGTACTTC
>-|TRBV7-2|TRBJ2-7|TRBD1
CASSLGTGKGYEQYF
TGTGCCAGCAGCTTGGGGACAGGGAAGGGCTACGAGCAGTACTTC
>-|TRBV28|TRBJ1-3|-
CATRGTDTIYF
TGTGCCACCAGAGGGACGGACACCATATATTTT
>-|TRBV7-2|TRBJ1-5|-
CASSPGHAFYPQPQHF
TGTGCCAGCAGCCCGGGACACGCCTTTTACCCCCAGCCCCAGCATTTT
>-|TRBV7-9|TRBJ2-1|TRBD2
CASSPEWGTSGNNEQFF
TGTGCCAGCAGCCCCGAGTGGGGGACTAGCGGTAACAATGAGCAGTTCTTC
>few|TRBV9|TRBJ2-1|TRBD2
CASSGSGSSYNEQFF
TGTGCCAGCAGCGGAAGCGGGAGTTCTTACAATGAGCAGTTCTTC
>-|TRBV21-1|TRBJ1-6|-
CASSTRGVGEDSPLHF
TGTGCCAGCAGCACCCGGGGGGTTGGTGAAGATTCACCCCTCCACTTT
>-|TRBV28|TRBJ2-5|-
CASSPVRETQYF
TGTGCCAGCAGCCCGGTGAGGGAGACCCAGTACTTC
>-|TRBV9|TRBJ2-1|-
CASSGGSSSYNEQFF
TGTGCCAGCAGCGGGGGCTCGAGCTCCTACAATGAGCAGTTCTTC
>many|TRBV15|TRBJ2-5|-
CATSRGTPRETQYF
TGTGCCACCAGCAGAGGGACACCCCGGGAGACCCAGTACTTC
>-|TRBV11-1|TRBJ1-1|-
CASRPTGYTEAFF
TGTGCCAGCAGGCCAACAGGGTACACTGAAGCTTTCTTT
>-|TRBV10-3|TRBJ2-7|TRBD1
CAITGFPGQGAYEQYF
TGTGCCATTACTGGGTTTCCGGGACAGGGGGCTTACGAGCAGTACTTC
>many|TRBV25-1|TRBJ1-4|-
CASRINEKLFF
TGTGCCAGCAGAATCAATGAAAAACTGTTTTTT
>few|TRBV7-3|TRBJ2-3|-
CASSLEAGKTDTQYF
TGTGCCAGCAGCTTAGAAGCAGGCAAAACAGATACGCAGTATTTT
>-|TRBV6-5|TRBJ2-3|TRBD1
CASRTGGRTDTQYF
TGTGCCAGCAGGACAGGGGGTAGGACAGATACGCAGTATTTT
>few|TRBV5-1|TRBJ2-7|TRBD1
CASSFLTGAGYEQYF
TGCGCCAGCAGCTTCCTGACAGGGGCTGGCTACGAGCAGTACTTC
>-|TRBV29-1|TRBJ2-7|-
CSVYEAYEQYF
TGCAGCGTTTATGAAGCCTACGAGCAGTACTTC
>few|TRBV19|TRBJ1-2|-
CASKIGQFYNGYTF
TGTGCCAGTAAGATTGGACAGTTCTACAATGGCTACACCTTC
>few|TRBV28|TRBJ1-1|-
CASSPGWAGSTEAFF
TGTGCCAGCAGCCCCGGGTGGGCAGGGAGCACTGAAGCTTTCTTT
>-|TRBV5-1|TRBJ2-1|-
CASRVNNEQFF
TGCGCCAGCAGGGTAAACAATGAGCAGTTCTTC
>-|TRBV4-2|TRBJ2-3|TRBD2
CASSQGGGRATDTQYF
TGTGCCAGCAGCCAAGGTGGCGGGAGGGCTACAGATACGCAGTATTTT
>-|TRBV10-3|TRBJ2-2|TRBD2
CAISRAGVGTGELFF
TGTGCCATCAGTAGAGCGGGAGTCGGCACCGGGGAGCTGTTTTTT
>-|TRBV7-2|TRBJ1-1|TRBD1
CASSLARGTGGEAFF
TGTGCCAGCAGCTTAGCGCGCGGGACAGGGGGTGAAGCTTTCTTT
>few|TRBV6-5|TRBJ1-5|TRBD1
CASSYTGGNQPQHF
TGTGCCAGCAGTTACACAGGGGGCAATCAGCCCCAGCATTTT
>few|TRBV10-3|TRBJ1-1|-
CAISEQTEAFF
TGTGCCATCAGTGAGCAAACTGAAGCTTTCTTT
>-|TRBV5-1|TRBJ2-7|-
CASSVGQLSHEQYF
TGCGCCAGCAGCGTAGGACAGCTCTCCCACGAGCAGTACTTC
>-|TRBV7-2|TRBJ2-7|-
CASSQTLEQYF
TGTGCCAGCAGCCAGACCCTAGAGCAGTACTTC
>-|TRBV10-3|TRBJ1-2|-
CAIRGTESNYGYTF
TGTGCCATCAGGGGGACCGAATCTAACTATGGCTACACCTTC
>few|TRBV9|TRBJ2-1|TRBD2
CASSVGGTRSHEQFF
TGTGCCAGCAGCGTAGGGGGGACTAGGAGCCATGAGCAGTTCTTC
>-|TRBV28|TRBJ1-2|-
CASSLYQGDGYTF
TGTGCCAGCAGTTTATACCAGGGAGATGGCTACACCTTC
>few|TRBV30|TRBJ1-2|-
CAWGLGLAYGYTF
TGTGCCTGGGGGTTAGGGCTTGCGTATGGCTACACCTTC
>-|TRBV6-5|TRBJ2-6|-
CASSYSRTTGANVLTF
TGTGCCAGCAGCTACTCGCGGACAACTGGGGCCAACGTCCTGACTTTC
>few|TRBV18|TRBJ2-3|-
CASSPQGGPADTQYF
TGTGCCAGCTCACCCCAAGGGGGACCGGCAGATACGCAGTATTTT
>few|TRBV9|TRBJ2-7|-
CASSVRQGDYEQYF
TGTGCCAGCAGCGTACGTCAGGGAGACTACGAGCAGTACTTC
>-|TRBV5-6|TRBJ1-2|TRBD1
CASSRQGGDYGYTF
TGTGCCAGCAGCCGCCAAGGGGGCGACTATGGCTACACCTTC
>-|TRBV30|TRBJ1-6|TRBD1
CAWWRGPSPLHF
TGTGCCTGGTGGAGGGGGCCCTCACCCCTCCACTTT
>few|TRBV10-3|TRBJ1-4|-
CAISESVKLNEKLFF
TGTGCCATCAGTGAGTCAGTTAAGCTTAATGAAAAACTGTTTTTT
>few|TRBV4-3|TRBJ2-1|TRBD2
CASSQDPRGLAESSYNEQFF
TGCGCCAGCAGCCAAGATCCCCGGGGACTAGCGGAGAGCTCCTACAATGAGCAGTTCTTC
>few|TRBV5-4|TRBJ1-3|TRBD1
CASRPGGSGNTIYF
TGTGCCAGCAGACCAGGGGGCTCTGGAAACACCATATATTTT
>-|TRBV12-5|TRBJ1-1|TRBD1
CASGLVRGDHTEAFF
TGTGCTAGTGGTTTGGTCAGGGGGGATCACACTGAAGCTTTCTTT
>few|TRBV29-1|TRBJ1-1|-
CSAPNPRGNEAFF
TGCAGCGCCCCTAACCCGAGGGGCAATGAAGCTTTCTTT
>few|TRBV30|TRBJ2-5|-
CAWSLALQETQYF
TGTGCCTGGAGTCTTGCACTCCAAGAGACCCAGTACTTC
>few|TRBV25-1|TRBJ2-1|-
CASSPWNYNEQFF
TGTGCCAGCAGTCCCTGGAATTACAATGAGCAGTTCTTC
>few|TRBV4-1|TRBJ2-1|-
CASSQDALQRRAEQFF
TGCGCCAGCAGCCAAGATGCCCTCCAAAGGCGGGCCGAGCAGTTCTTC
>-|TRBV7-3|TRBJ1-2|-
CASSSNHRAGYTF
TGTGCCAGCAGCTCAAACCACAGGGCTGGCTACACCTTC
>few|TRBV29-1|TRBJ2-7|-
CSVRGTVTYEQYF
TGCAGCGTTCGGGGGACAGTTACCTACGAGCAGTACTTC